Sequencing of this TCR beta chain was carried out in a study of cytomegalovirus exposure and HLA in healthy donors. The CDR3 contains 13 residues. The V gene's germline CDR1 is MDHEN and CDR2 SYDVKM. V lost 2 bases and J lost 5, with 9 bases in between. Separate from the roughly 670-subject first cohort, the 120-subject validation cohort was the one that the donors belonged to. Note on this clone: Its specificity is not known.

General observations from the study: TCR beta chains numbering more than 150 were designated cytomegalovirus-associated.

Libraries were prepared by immunoSEQ multiplex PCR; TCRdb keeps only in-frame clonotypes and omits some of them. The top ten clones hold approximately 3% of a sample with around 250,000 clones, roughly 88% of them seen once. This chain links TRBV28 with TRBJ2-5, with a tentative D call TRBD2 (6 bases). Sequenced: PBMCs. This TCR came from a woman in her twenties or thirties in good health and CMV-seronegative. The CDR3 DNA sequence: TGTGCCAGCAGTTTAGGGGAGGTTGAGACCCAGTACTTC. It translates to CASSLGEVETQYF. The full variable domain, rest sourced from reference TRBV28 and TRBJ2-5, is DVKVTQSSRYLVKRTGEKVFLECVQDMDHENMFWYRQDPGLGLRLIYFSYDVKMKEKGDIPEGYSVSREKKERFSLILESASTNQTSMYLCASSLGEVETQYFGPGTRLLVL.